A single TCR beta chain is shown here with its context. The PCR made use of 60 Vbeta and 13 Jbeta primers. The repertoire was sequenced with immunoSEQ multiplex PCR; TCRdb's copy has only in-frame clones and lacks some. This table holds 150,000 to 200,000 clones, about 77% found once. This record comes from a study of cytomegalovirus exposure and HLA in healthy donors. The CDR3 has 17 amino acids. Trimming took 0 bases from V and 1 from J, leaving 14 bases between them. Per germline, CDR1 SGHNT and CDR2 YYREEE (reference sequence). The chain carries TRBV5-4 and TRBJ2-4, with a possible D match to TRBD1 (6 bases). The source of this sequence is a woman in her 30s in good health and CMV-seropositive. The sequencing sample was made of PBMCs. For the CDR3, the DNA is TGTGCCAGCAGCTTGGGGCAGGGGAAGATCGCCAAAAACATTCAGTACTTC. Residues: CASSLGQGKIAKNIQYF.